The entry below describes one T cell receptor (beta chain). The antigen is undetermined. The data were obtained in a study of cytomegalovirus exposure and HLA in healthy donors. As for the study in general: The roughly 120 validation repertoires, a later analysis reported, used the same platform as the approximately 670 first-cohort repertoires. Study-level findings and limits: Three chains linked to CMV were shown in vitro to be specific for CMV antigens.

CDR1 and CDR2 (germline): SGHTA, FQGNSA. The CDR3 has 17 amino acids. V lost 4 bases to trimming and J lost 2 bases; unmatched junction nucleotides: 11. Here immunoSEQ multiplex PCR was the method, and the copy in TCRdb shows in-frame clones only, minus some. Of some 130,000 clones listed, 70% to 90% are singletons. The sequence was collected from a woman aged 25-40 years in good health and CMV-seronegative. V gene TRBV7-2 combines with J gene TRBJ2-7; 10 bases match TRBD1. Sample: PBMCs. The CDR3 nucleotides read TGTGCCAGCAGCTCGTCCCGGGACAGGGGACGAACCTACGAGCAGTACTTC. Encoded protein: CASSSSRDRGRTYEQYF.